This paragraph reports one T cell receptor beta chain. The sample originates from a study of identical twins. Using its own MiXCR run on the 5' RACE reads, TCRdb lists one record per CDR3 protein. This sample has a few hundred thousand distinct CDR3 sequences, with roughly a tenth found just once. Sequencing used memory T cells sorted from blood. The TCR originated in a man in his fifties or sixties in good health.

The CDR3 here is CASSLESINEQFF. CDR3 coding DNA: TGTGCCAGCAGCTTAGAATCCATCAATGAGCAGTTCTTC. V usage is TRBV7-3 and J usage is TRBJ2-1; unclear D gene. This CDR3 spans 13 amino acids. Trimming took 2 bases from V and 6 from J, leaving 8 bases between them. Germline-derived CDR1 and CDR2 are SGHTA and FQGTGA.